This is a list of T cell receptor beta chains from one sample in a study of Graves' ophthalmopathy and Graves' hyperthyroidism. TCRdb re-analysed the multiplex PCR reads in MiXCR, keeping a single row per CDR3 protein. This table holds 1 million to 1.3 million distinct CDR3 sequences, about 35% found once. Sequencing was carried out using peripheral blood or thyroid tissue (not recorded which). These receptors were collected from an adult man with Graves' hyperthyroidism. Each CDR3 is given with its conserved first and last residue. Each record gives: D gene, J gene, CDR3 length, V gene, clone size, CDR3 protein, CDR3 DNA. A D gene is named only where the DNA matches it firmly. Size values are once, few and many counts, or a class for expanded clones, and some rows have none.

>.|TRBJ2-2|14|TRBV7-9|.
CASSSPHRSGELFF
TGTGCCAGCAGCTCCCCCCACAGGTCCGGGGAGCTGTTTTTT
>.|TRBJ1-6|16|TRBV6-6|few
CASSYWPGENNSPLHF
TGTGCCAGCAGTTACTGGCCAGGGGAGAATAATTCACCCCTCCACTTT
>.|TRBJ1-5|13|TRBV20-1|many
CSAKDEGFQPQHF
TGCAGTGCCAAAGACGAGGGATTCCAGCCCCAGCATTTT
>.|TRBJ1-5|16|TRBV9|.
CASSHESWESNQPQHF
TGTGCCAGCAGTCACGAGAGCTGGGAAAGCAATCAGCCCCAGCATTTT
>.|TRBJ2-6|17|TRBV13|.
CASSERGGLPGANVLTF
TGTGCCAGCAGCGAAAGGGGAGGACTCCCTGGGGCCAACGTCCTGACTTTC
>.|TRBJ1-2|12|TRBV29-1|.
CSVDEGNYGYTF
TGCAGCGTTGATGAAGGGAACTATGGCTACACCTTC
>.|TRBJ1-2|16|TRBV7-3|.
CASSPQVGGRLYGYTF
TGTGCCAGCAGCCCCCAGGTGGGGGGGCGCCTCTATGGCTACACCTTC
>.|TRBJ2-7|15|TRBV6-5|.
CASSYSRVVVYEQYF
TGTGCCAGCAGTTACAGTCGCGTCGTTGTCTACGAGCAGTACTTC
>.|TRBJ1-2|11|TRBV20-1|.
CSARVLAGYTF
TGCAGTGCTAGGGTGTTAGCGGGCTACACCTTC
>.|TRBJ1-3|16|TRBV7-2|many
CASSLELRGFGNTIYF
TGTGCCAGCAGCTTAGAGCTCAGGGGTTTTGGAAACACCATATATTTT
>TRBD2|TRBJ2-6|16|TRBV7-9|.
CASSPSGDSGANVLTF
TGTGCCAGCAGCCCGAGCGGGGACTCTGGGGCCAACGTCCTGACTTTC
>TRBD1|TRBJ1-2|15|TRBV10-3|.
CASTHYVTGAAGYTF
TGTGCCAGCACCCACTACGTAACAGGGGCGGCTGGCTACACCTTC
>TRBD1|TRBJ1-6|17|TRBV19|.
CASSTRDRIRRNSPLHF
TGTGCCAGTAGCACGCGGGACAGGATCCGACGGAATTCACCCCTCCACTTT
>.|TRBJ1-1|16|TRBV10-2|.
CASSERRAGASTEAFF
TGCGCCAGCAGTGAACGTAGGGCGGGGGCTTCCACTGAAGCTTTCTTT
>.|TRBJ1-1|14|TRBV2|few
CASTRGVGNTEAFF
TGTGCCAGCACCCGAGGTGTGGGGAACACTGAAGCTTTCTTT
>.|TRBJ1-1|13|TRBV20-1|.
CSAPGGFDTEAFF
TGCAGTGCCCCCGGGGGTTTCGACACTGAAGCTTTCTTT
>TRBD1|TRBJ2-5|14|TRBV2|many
CARDQGTGQETQYF
TGTGCCAGAGACCAAGGGACAGGGCAAGAGACCCAGTACTTC
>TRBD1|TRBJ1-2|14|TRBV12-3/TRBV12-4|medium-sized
CASSPSDRAYGYTF
TGTGCCAGCAGCCCCTCGGACAGGGCGTATGGCTACACCTTC
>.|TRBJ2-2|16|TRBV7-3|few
CASSAPLGSTTGELFF
TGTGCCAGCAGCGCCCCACTCGGGTCGACTACCGGGGAGCTGTTTTTT
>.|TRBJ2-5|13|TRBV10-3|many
CAIRTDNQETQYF
TGTGCCATCAGGACAGACAACCAAGAGACCCAGTACTTC
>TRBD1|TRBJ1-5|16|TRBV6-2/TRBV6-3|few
CASSFSRDSWDHPQHF
TGTGCCAGCAGTTTCTCCCGGGACAGTTGGGATCATCCCCAGCATTTT
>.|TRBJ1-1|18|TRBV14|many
CASSQVALSTALNTEAFF
TGTGCCAGCAGCCAAGTTGCCCTCTCGACAGCCTTAAACACTGAAGCTTTCTTT
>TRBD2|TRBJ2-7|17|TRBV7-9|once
CASSLLAGETGEYEQYF
TGTGCCAGCAGCTTACTAGCGGGAGAGACCGGGGAGTACGAGCAGTACTTC
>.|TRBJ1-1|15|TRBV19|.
CASSTYRTANTEAFF
TGTGCCAGTAGTACCTACCGGACAGCTAACACTGAAGCTTTCTTT
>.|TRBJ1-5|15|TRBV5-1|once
CASSFSGGPNQPQHF
TGCGCCAGCAGCTTCTCCGGGGGCCCCAATCAGCCCCAGCATTTT
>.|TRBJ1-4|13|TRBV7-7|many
CASSSSSREKLFF
TGTGCCAGCAGCTCATCCTCCCGCGAAAAACTGTTTTTT
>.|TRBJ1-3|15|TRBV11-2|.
CASSLDQVSGNTIYF
TGTGCCAGCAGCTTAGACCAGGTCTCTGGAAACACCATATATTTT
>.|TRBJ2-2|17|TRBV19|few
CASSIDQVLYNTGELFF
TGTGCCAGTAGTATAGATCAAGTACTCTACAACACCGGGGAGCTGTTTTTT
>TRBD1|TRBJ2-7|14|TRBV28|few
CASRGQGVSYEQYF
TGTGCCAGCAGGGGACAGGGGGTTTCCTACGAGCAGTACTTC
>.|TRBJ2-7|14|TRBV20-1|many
CSAIGEGQFHEQYF
TGCAGTGCTATTGGCGAAGGGCAGTTCCACGAGCAGTACTTC
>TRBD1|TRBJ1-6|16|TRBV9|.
CASSFSGTGVSSPLHF
TGTGCCAGCAGCTTCTCCGGGACAGGGGTATCCTCACCCCTCCACTTT
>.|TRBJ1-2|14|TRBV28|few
CASSPLGGHYGYTF
TGTGCCAGCAGCCCGCTCGGGGGGCACTATGGCTACACCTTC
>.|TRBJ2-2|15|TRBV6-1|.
CASSGWWGDTGELFF
TGTGCCAGCAGTGGGTGGTGGGGGGACACCGGGGAGCTGTTTTTT
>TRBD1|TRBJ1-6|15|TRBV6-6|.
CASTRTGGMDSPLHF
TGTGCCAGCACTCGGACAGGGGGAATGGATTCACCCCTCCACTTT
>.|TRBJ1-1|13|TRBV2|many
CASRYRPATEAFF
TGTGCCAGCCGATACCGCCCCGCAACTGAAGCTTTCTTT